A single sample gave rise to the 5 T cell receptor beta chains below, sequenced in a study of blood T cell repertoires in COVID-19 (TCRdb year 2020). Libraries came from the immunoSEQ multiplex PCR assay. Drawn from immuneACCESS, this table holds only the in-frame rearrangements with V and J called that TCRdb kept. Clones are partly lost; checked studies trace under half to an unresolved V gene and leave the rest unexplained. The sample records tens of thousands of clones, 65% to 90% of which are singletons. Roughly 1.3% of the sample is in the top ten clones. The sequenced sample was peripheral blood. The receptors here all came from a man aged 55 to 70 with acute or convalescent COVID-19.

This sequence joins TRBV7-2 and TRBJ2-3, with 11 positions matching TRBD2. CDR1 is SGHTA, CDR2 FQGNSA, per germline. Trimming took 6 bases from V and 4 from J; bases not matched to a gene: 6. This CDR3 has 15 residues. The CDR3 is CASSQTSGAADTQYF. In nucleotides, the CDR3 is TGTGCCAGCAGTCAGACTAGCGGGGCGGCAGATACGCAGTATTTT.

The chain joins TRBV6-1 to TRBJ1-6; D gene uncertain. V was trimmed by 1 base and J by 7 bases, leaving 11 bases between them. This CDR3 is built from 15 residues. Germline V gene lookup returns CDR1 MNHNS and CDR2 SASEGT. CDR3 DNA: TGTGCCAGCAGTGAAGTGTTTGTGGGCAATTCACCCCTCCACTTT. The encoded protein is CASSEVFVGNSPLHF.

The J gene is TRBJ2-2, the V gene TRBV5-4, with 8 bases matching TRBD2. The CDR3 is made up of 16 amino acids. CDR1 is SGHNT, CDR2 YYREEE, per germline (reference sequence). V lost 2 bases and J lost 8; bases outside the gene matches: 11. The CDR3 nucleotides read TGTGCCAGCAGCTTACTTGCGGGGGGCGACGTAGGGGAGCTGTTTTTT. Its translation is CASSLLAGGDVGELFF. The full variable domain, with the rest looked up from reference TRBV5-4 and TRBJ2-2, is ETGVTQSPTHLIKTRGQQVTLRCSSQSGHNTVSWYQQALGQGPQFIFQYYREEENGRGNFPPRFSGLQFPNYSSELNVNALELDDSALYLCASSLLAGGDVGELFFGEGSRLTVL.

The gene calls are TRBV5-6 and TRBJ2-5; 9 bases are a match to TRBD1. Trimming removed 0 bases from V and 5 bases from J; junction bases left unmatched: 11. CDR1 is SGHDT, CDR2 YYEEEE, per germline. There are 17 residues in the CDR3. DNA of the CDR3: TGTGCCAGCAGCTTGGCGGATAGGGACAGGGTCTGGGAGACCCAGTACTTC. Protein sequence: CASSLADRDRVWETQYF.

This chain uses TRBV9 with TRBJ1-1, with D possibly being TRBD1 (5 bases). The CDR3 contains 15 residues. From germline, CDR1 is SGDLS and CDR2 YYNGEE. Trimming removed 0 bases from V and 4 bases from J, with 13 bases in between. CDR3 loop: CASSVGDMGGTEAFF. In DNA form, the CDR3 reads TGTGCCAGCAGCGTAGGGGATATGGGGGGCACTGAAGCTTTCTTT. Full variable domain (remainder filled in from reference TRBV9 and TRBJ1-1): DSGVTQTPKHLITATGQRVTLRCSPRSGDLSVYWYQQSLDQGLQFLIQYYNGEERAKGNILERFSAQQFPDLHSELNLSSLELGDSALYFCASSVGDMGGTEAFFGQGTRLTVV.